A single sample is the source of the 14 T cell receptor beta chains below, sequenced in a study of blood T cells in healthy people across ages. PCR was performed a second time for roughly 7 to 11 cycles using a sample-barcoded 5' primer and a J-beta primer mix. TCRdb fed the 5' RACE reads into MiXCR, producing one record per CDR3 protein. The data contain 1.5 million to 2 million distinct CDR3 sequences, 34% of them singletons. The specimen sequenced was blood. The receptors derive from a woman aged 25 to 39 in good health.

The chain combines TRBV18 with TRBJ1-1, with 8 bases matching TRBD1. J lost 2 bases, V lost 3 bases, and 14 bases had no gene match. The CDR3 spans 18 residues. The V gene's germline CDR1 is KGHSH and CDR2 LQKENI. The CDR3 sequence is CASSPTLPGQGDNTEAFF. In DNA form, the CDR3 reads TGTGCCAGCTCACCTACCCTGCCCGGACAGGGCGATAACACTGAAGCTTTCTTT.

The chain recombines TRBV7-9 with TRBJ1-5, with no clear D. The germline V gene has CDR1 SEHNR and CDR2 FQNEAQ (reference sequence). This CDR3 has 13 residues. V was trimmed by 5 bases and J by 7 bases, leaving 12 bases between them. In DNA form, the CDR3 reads TGTGCCAGCAGCACTAGTACGGGGCAGCCCCAGCATTTT. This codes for CASSTSTGQPQHF. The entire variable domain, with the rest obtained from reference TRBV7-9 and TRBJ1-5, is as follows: DTGVSQNPRHKITKRGQNVTFRCDPISEHNRLYWYRQTLGQGPEFLTYFQNEAQLEKSRLLSDRFSAERPKGSFSTLEIQRTEQGDSAMYLCASSTSTGQPQHFGDGTRLSIL.

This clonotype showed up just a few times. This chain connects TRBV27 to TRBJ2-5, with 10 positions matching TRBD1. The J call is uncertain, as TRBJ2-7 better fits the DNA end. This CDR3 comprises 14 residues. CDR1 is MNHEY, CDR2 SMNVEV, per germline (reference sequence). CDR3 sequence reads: CASRTGGKFHEQYF. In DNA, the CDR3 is TGTGCCAGCAGGACAGGGGGCAAGTTCCACGAGCAGTACTTC.

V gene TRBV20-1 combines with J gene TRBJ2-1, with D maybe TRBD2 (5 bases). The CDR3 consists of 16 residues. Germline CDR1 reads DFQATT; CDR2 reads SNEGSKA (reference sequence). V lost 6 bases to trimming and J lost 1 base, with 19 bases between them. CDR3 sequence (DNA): TGCAGTGCAAAGGTCAGGAGCACTAGATCCTACAATGAGCAGTTCTTC. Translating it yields CSAKVRSTRSYNEQFF.

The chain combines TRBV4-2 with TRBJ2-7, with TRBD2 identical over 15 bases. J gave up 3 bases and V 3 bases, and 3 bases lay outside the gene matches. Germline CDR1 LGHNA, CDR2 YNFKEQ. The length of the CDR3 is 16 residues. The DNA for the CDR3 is TGTGCCAGCAGCCAGGGACTAGCGGGAGGTCTCTACGAGCAGTACTTC. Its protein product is CASSQGLAGGLYEQYF.

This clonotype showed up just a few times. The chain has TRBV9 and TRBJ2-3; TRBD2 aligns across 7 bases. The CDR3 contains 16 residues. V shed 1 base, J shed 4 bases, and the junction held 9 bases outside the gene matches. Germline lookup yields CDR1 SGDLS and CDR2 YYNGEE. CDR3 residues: CASSVSGGGPSDTQYF. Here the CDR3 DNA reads TGTGCCAGCAGCGTATCCGGCGGGGGACCTTCAGATACGCAGTATTTT.

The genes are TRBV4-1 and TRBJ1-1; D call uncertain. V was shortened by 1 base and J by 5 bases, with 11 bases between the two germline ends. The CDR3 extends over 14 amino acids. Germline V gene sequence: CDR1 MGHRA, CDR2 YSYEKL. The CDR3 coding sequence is TGCGCCAGCAGCCAAGTCGTTAGCGGAACTGAAGCTTTCTTT. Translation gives CASSQVVSGTEAFF.

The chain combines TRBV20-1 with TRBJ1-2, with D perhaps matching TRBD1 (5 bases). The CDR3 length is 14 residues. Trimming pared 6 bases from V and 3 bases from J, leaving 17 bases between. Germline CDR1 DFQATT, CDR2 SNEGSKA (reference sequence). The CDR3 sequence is CSALGNAGDYGYTF. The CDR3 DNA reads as TGCAGTGCCCTTGGGAATGCGGGGGACTATGGCTACACCTTC.

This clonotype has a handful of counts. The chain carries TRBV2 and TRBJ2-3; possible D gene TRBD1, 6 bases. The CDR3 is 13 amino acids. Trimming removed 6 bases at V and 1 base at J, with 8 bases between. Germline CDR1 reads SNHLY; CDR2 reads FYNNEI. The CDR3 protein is CASRGQRTDTQYF. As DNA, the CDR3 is TGTGCCAGCAGAGGACAGCGCACAGATACGCAGTATTTT. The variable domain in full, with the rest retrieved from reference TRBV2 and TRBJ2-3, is EPEVTQTPSHQVTQMGQEVILRCVPISNHLYFYWYRQILGQKVEFLVSFYNNEISEKSEIFDDQFSVERPDGSNFTLKIRSTKLEDSAMYFCASRGQRTDTQYFGPGTRLTVL.

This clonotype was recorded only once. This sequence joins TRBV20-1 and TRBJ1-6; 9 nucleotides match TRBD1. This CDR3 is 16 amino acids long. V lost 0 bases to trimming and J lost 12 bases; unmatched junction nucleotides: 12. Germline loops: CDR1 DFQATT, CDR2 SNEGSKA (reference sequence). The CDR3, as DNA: TGCAGTGCTAGAGATGTCATCGGAAACAGGGGGCAACCCCTCCACTTT. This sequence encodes CSARDVIGNRGQPLHF.

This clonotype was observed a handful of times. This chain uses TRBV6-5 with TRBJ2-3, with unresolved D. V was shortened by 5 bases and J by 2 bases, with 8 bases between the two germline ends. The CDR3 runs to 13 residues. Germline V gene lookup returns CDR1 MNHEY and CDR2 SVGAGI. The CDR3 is CASSTEDTDTQYF. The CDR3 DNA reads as TGTGCCAGCAGTACGGAAGACACAGATACGCAGTATTTT.

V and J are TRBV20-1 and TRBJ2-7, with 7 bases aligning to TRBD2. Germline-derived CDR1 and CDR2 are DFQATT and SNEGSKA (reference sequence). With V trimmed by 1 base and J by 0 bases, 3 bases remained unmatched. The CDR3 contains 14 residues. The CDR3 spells CSARGGDYSYEQYF. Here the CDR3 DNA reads TGCAGTGCTAGAGGGGGGGACTACTCCTACGAGCAGTACTTC.

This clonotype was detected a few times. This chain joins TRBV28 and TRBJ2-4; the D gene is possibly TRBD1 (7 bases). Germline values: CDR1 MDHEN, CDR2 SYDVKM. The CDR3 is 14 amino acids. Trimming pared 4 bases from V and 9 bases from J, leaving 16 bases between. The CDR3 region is CASSSQGGRGIQYF. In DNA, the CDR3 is TGTGCCAGCAGTTCCCAGGGGGGAAGGGGCATTCAGTACTTC.

The DNA for the CDR3 is TGTGCCAGCAGTGAAGCCCGCGGCGTTGAGGGGGCCAACGTCCTGACTTTC. Translated: CASSEARGVEGANVLTF. This chain joins TRBV25-1 and TRBJ2-6; D gene ambiguous. Trimming stripped 2 bases from V and 4 bases from J, with 15 bases between. The germline gives CDR1 MGHDK, CDR2 SYGVNS. CDR3 length: 17 residues.